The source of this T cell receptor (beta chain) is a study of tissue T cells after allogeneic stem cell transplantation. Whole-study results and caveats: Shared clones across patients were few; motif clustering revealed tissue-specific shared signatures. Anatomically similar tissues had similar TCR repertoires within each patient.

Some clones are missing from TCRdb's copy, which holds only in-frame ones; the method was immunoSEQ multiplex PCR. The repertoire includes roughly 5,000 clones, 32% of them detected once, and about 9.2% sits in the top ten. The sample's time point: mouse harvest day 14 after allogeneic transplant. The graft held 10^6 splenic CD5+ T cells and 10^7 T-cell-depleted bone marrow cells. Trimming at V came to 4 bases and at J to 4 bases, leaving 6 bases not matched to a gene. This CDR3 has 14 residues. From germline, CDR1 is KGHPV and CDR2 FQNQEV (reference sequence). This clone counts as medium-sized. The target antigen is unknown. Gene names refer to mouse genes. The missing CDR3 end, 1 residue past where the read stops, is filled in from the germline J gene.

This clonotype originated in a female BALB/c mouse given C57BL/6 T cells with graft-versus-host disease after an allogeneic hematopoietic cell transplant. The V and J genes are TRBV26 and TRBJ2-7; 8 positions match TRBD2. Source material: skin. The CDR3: CASSPLGGPYEQYF. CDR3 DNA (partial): TGTGCCAGCAGTCCGCTGGGGGGCCCTTATGAACAGTAC.